The clone carrying this TCR beta chain appeared many times. Its specificity is unknown. TCRdb passed the 5' RACE reads through MiXCR, listing each CDR3 protein once. The repertoire holds some 57,000 distinct CDR3 sequences, roughly 12% seen once, with 10% in the top ten. This record belongs to a study of early T cells in non-severe SARS-CoV-2 infection. Study-level findings and limits: CD4 and private specificities were missed by VDJdb matching, which favored anti-spike CD8 responses.

Germline V CDR1 and CDR2: SGHAT, FQDESV (reference sequence). Trimming left V 0 bases short and J 7 bases short, with 16 bases between. The CDR3 is 15 residues long. The chain recombines TRBV11-1 with TRBJ2-7; a weak D match, TRBD2 (5 bases). The sequence was collected from an adult who was a healthcare worker with PCR-confirmed SARS-CoV-2 infection or an uninfected control (not recorded which). The specimen sequenced was whole blood. The CDR3 is CASSLASTSSREQYF. Here the CDR3 DNA reads TGTGCCAGCAGCTTAGCATCAACTAGTTCGCGGGAGCAGTACTTC.